Shown below are 5 T cell receptor beta chains from a single sample sequenced in a study of glioma-infiltrating T cells after dendritic cell vaccination. Measured with immunoSEQ multiplex PCR; TCRdb has only the in-frame clones, and not every one. Of roughly 80,000 clones listed, roughly 89% are singletons. The specimen comprised blood, sampled before dendritic cell vaccination. These receptors originate from a human donor with glioblastoma.

The CDR3 is CASRRDINQPQHF. Here the CDR3 DNA reads TGTGCCAGCAGAAGGGACATCAATCAGCCCCAGCATTTT. The V call is TRBV2, the J call TRBJ1-5; TRBD1 is a possible D gene (6 bases). The germline CDR1 and CDR2 sequences are SNHLY and FYNNEI. Deletions cut 6 bases from V and 3 bases from J, with 9 bases between. This CDR3 is built from 13 residues.

The rearrangement links TRBV2 to TRBJ2-7; 9 bases line up with TRBD1. CDR3 length: 15 amino acids. Germline-derived CDR1 and CDR2 are SNHLY and FYNNEI. The ends lost 6 bases at V and 3 bases at J; junction bases unmatched: 9. The CDR3 DNA follows: TGTGCCAGCAGGAAAAAACCGGGACAGGGCTACGAGCAGTACTTC. Translating gives CASRKKPGQGYEQYF.

The CDR3 DNA sequence: TGTGCCAGCAGTCACCGCGGGATCCTCTACGAGCAGTACTTC. Its translation is CASSHRGILYEQYF. The chain carries TRBV6-6 and TRBJ2-7; perhaps TRBD2 as D (6 bases). Per the germline V gene, CDR1 is MNHNY and CDR2 is SVGAGI (reference sequence). This CDR3 has 14 amino acids. V was trimmed by 5 bases and J by 3 bases, leaving 14 bases between them.

V gene TRBV23-1 combines with J gene TRBJ2-7, with D maybe TRBD1 (6 bases). TRBV23-1 is flagged as an ORF with uncertain function. The V end was cut by 10 bases, the J end by 4 bases, with 17 bases between. The CDR3 has 13 residues. CDR3 nucleotide sequence: TGCGCCAACGGGACACCCGGTCCGTACGAGCAGTACTTC. Amino acids: CANGTPGPYEQYF.

V usage is TRBV30 and J usage is TRBJ2-7; 7 bases agree with TRBD2. The CDR3 length is 13 residues. V was pared by 1 base and J by 5 bases, with 5 bases of the junction left unmatched. Germline V gene lookup returns CDR1 GTSNPN and CDR2 SVGIG (reference sequence). The CDR3 protein is CAWSDGGSHEQYF. In nucleotides, the CDR3 is TGTGCCTGGAGTGACGGGGGGTCCCACGAGCAGTACTTC.